The clone carrying this T cell receptor (beta chain) was detected many times. Its antigen is still unknown. The data were obtained in a study of CD8+CD57+ T cells in acquired aplastic anemia. Study details: Across the sorted CD4+ and CD8+ cells, DNA amounts averaged about 3 ug. Study-wide findings and caveats: Patients and controls shared twenty-nine CD8+ CDR3 sequences.

Whoever was chosen for sequencing had shown CD8+CD57+ cell expansion by flow cytometry. Germline lookup yields CDR1 MRHNA and CDR2 SNTAGT. The CDR3 spans 13 residues. The germline V and J ends were trimmed by 0 bases and 6 bases, with 9 bases remaining between them. TCR beta VDJ and CDR3 profiles were obtained from a genomic DNA template. TCRdb independently ran MiXCR on the reads; one entry per CDR3 protein. The sample lists around 150,000 distinct CDR3 sequences, roughly two thirds occurring once. This sequence originates from a human donor with aplastic anemia. Sequencing was carried out using sorted CD4+, CD8+, or CD8+CD57+ T cells (not recorded which) from PBMCs. The V call is TRBV6-4, the J call TRBJ2-7; tentatively, D is TRBD1 (6 bases). The CDR3 bases are TGTGCCAGCAGTGACTCCTCGACAGGCGAGCAGTACTTC. As protein: CASSDSSTGEQYF.